The 32 T cell receptor beta chains below were found in one sample sequenced in a study of blood T cell repertoires in COVID-19. This table comes from immunoSEQ multiplex PCR, and its TCRdb copy is limited to in-frame clones, with some not included. The table records roughly 300,000 clones, more than 80% of them present only once. Sequenced input: peripheral blood. The receptor set was obtained from a woman aged 25-40 years with COVID-19, enrolled during active disease.

There are a few counts of this clone. The chain uses TRBV7-9 and TRBJ1-2; D gene ambiguous. V gave up 1 base and J gave up 6 bases, with 9 bases separating them. The CDR3 has 13 amino acids. The V gene's germline CDR1 is SEHNR and CDR2 FQNEAQ (reference sequence). For the CDR3, the DNA is TGTGCCAGCAGCTTAGTAAATAGCGATGGCTACACCTTC. It is translated as CASSLVNSDGYTF.

The CDR3 sequence: CASSPRGTGYQETQYF. The CDR3, as DNA: TGTGCCAGCAGCCCCAGGGGGACAGGGTACCAAGAGACCCAGTACTTC. The chain combines TRBV7-9 with TRBJ2-5; 9 nucleotides align to TRBD1. The CDR3 is 16 residues long. Germline V CDR1 and CDR2: SEHNR, FQNEAQ (reference sequence). Unmatched junction bases numbered 7, after V lost 5 bases and J lost 0 bases.

The J gene is TRBJ2-1, the V gene TRBV7-3; TRBD2 aligns across 7 bases. CDR1 SGHTA and CDR2 FQGTGA come from the germline V gene. J was trimmed by 6 bases and V by 5 bases; bases with no gene match: 13. The CDR3 runs to 16 residues. The CDR3 region has the DNA TGTGCCAGCAGCCCGCCGGGAGGCACTCGGCTCAATGAGCAGTTCTTC. Protein: CASSPPGGTRLNEQFF.

With regard to this clone: Other DNA sequences from this sample encode an identical CDR3 as well. This chain uses TRBV7-2 with TRBJ1-1, with D possibly TRBD1 on 5 matching bases. Looked up from germline, CDR1 is SGHTA and CDR2 is FQGNSA. The CDR3 spans 14 residues. The V gene lost 5 bases and the J gene lost 1 base, with 11 bases spanning the gap. CDR3: CASSLQGRNTEAFF. CDR3 nucleotides: TGTGCCAGCAGCCTTCAGGGCAGGAACACTGAAGCTTTCTTT.

The chain has TRBV19 and TRBJ1-5, with D perhaps TRBD1 (6 bases). Looked up from germline, CDR1 is LNHDA and CDR2 is SQIVND (reference sequence). This CDR3 comprises 16 residues. The V gene lost 5 bases and the J gene lost 0 bases, with 14 bases spanning the gap. CDR3 DNA sequence: TGTGCCAGTAGTCCCCGCGCGGACAGTAGCAATCAGCCCCAGCATTTT. This sequence encodes CASSPRADSSNQPQHF.

The chain combines TRBV6-2 or TRBV6-3 with TRBJ2-1; the match to TRBD2 covers 10 bases. CDR3 length: 17 residues. The V and J ends lost 2 bases and 4 bases, in that order; junction bases with no gene match: 8. Germline-derived CDR1 and CDR2 are MNHEY and SVGEGT. CDR3 protein: CASSYPMPSGSYNEQFF. The CDR3 coding sequence is TGTGCCAGCAGTTACCCCATGCCTAGCGGGAGTTACAATGAGCAGTTCTTC.

The rearrangement joins TRBV3-1 (or the pseudogene TRBV3-2) to TRBJ2-1; 12 nucleotides match TRBD1. V lost 4 bases and J lost 2; bases outside the gene matches: 18. This CDR3 contains 21 residues. Germline CDR1 reads LGHDT; CDR2 reads YNNKEL (reference sequence). CDR3 protein: CASSRNRRDRGRLAPYNEQFF. DNA for the CDR3: TGTGCCAGCAGCCGAAACCGGCGGGACAGGGGGCGGCTAGCCCCCTACAATGAGCAGTTCTTC.

The chain employs TRBV27 and TRBJ2-1, with no clear D. The germline gives CDR1 MNHEY, CDR2 SMNVEV (reference sequence). This CDR3 has 12 amino acids. V was shortened by 4 bases and J by 3 bases, with 4 bases between the two germline ends. CDR3 residues: CASSYNYNEQFF. CDR3 in DNA: TGTGCCAGCAGTTACAACTACAATGAGCAGTTCTTC.

V and J are TRBV10-3 and TRBJ1-1, with 11 bases identical to TRBD1. The CDR3 is made up of 14 amino acids. Trimming at V came to 5 bases and at J to 5 bases, leaving 4 bases not matched to a gene. In germline, CDR1 is ENHRY, CDR2 SYGVKD. CDR3 region: CAISPGTGGTEAFF. DNA of the CDR3: TGTGCCATCAGTCCCGGGACAGGGGGGACTGAAGCTTTCTTT.

The CDR3 DNA follows: TGCGCCAGCAGCGTACTCCAGGGAGGGACTGAAGCTTTCTTT. Its translation is CASSVLQGGTEAFF. The chain carries TRBV5-1 and TRBJ1-1; the D gene is possibly TRBD1 (5 bases). Germline CDR1 SGHRS, CDR2 YFSETQ. The CDR3 totals 14 residues. V lost 4 bases to trimming and J lost 5 bases, with 15 bases between them.

The sample holds one count of this clone. For the CDR3, the DNA is TGTGCCACCAGCAGAGATTGGCCCAGAGCGGGAGGGCCCTTAAATGAGCAGTTCTTC. Translated: CATSRDWPRAGGPLNEQFF. The V call is TRBV15, the J call TRBJ2-1, with TRBD2 matching 10 bases. V was clipped by 0 bases and J by 7 bases; unmatched bases: 15. The CDR3 totals 19 residues. Germline assignment: CDR1 LNHNV and CDR2 YYDKDF (reference sequence). The variable domain in full, completed from reference TRBV15 and TRBJ2-1, reads DAMVIQNPRYQVTQFGKPVTLSCSQTLNHNVMYWYQQKSSQAPKLLFHYYDKDFNNEADTPDNFQSRRPNTSFCFLDIRSPGLGDTAMYLCATSRDWPRAGGPLNEQFFGPGTRLTVL.

The chain couples TRBV4-1 to TRBJ2-1; 8 nucleotides agree with TRBD1. There are 15 residues in the CDR3. V shed 6 bases and J 6 bases; nucleotides not matched to a gene: 10. Germline V CDR1 and CDR2: MGHRA, YSYEKL. The CDR3 reads CASSLRQGSPNEQFF. DNA of the CDR3: TGCGCCAGCAGTTTGAGACAGGGGTCCCCCAATGAGCAGTTCTTC.

This sequence joins TRBV7-3 and TRBJ2-7; D is perhaps TRBD2 (6 bases). The CDR3 consists of 11 residues. The V gene lost 5 bases and the J gene lost 7 bases, with 9 bases spanning the gap. CDR1 is SGHTA, CDR2 FQGTGA, per germline. CDR3 amino acids: CASSAGREQYF. DNA of the CDR3: TGTGCCAGCAGCGCGGGGAGGGAGCAGTACTTC.

This clone was counted once. V usage is TRBV5-1 and J usage is TRBJ1-1; D call uncertain. Trimming cost V 2 bases and J 5 bases, with 13 bases left between them. The V gene's germline CDR1 is SGHRS and CDR2 YFSETQ. The CDR3 loop spans 14 amino acids. The CDR3 reads CASSLIAGVTEAFF. Here the CDR3 DNA reads TGCGCCAGCAGCTTAATAGCCGGGGTGACTGAAGCTTTCTTT.

This chain uses TRBV11-2 with TRBJ2-3, with TRBD2 matching over 10 bases. The V segment lost 6 bases and the J segment 1 base; nucleotides outside the gene matches: 13. This CDR3 comprises 18 residues. Germline assignment: CDR1 SGHAT and CDR2 FQNNGV. Here the CDR3 reads CASSKRVAGGLGTDTQYF. In nucleotides, the CDR3 is TGTGCCAGCAGTAAGAGGGTAGCGGGAGGCCTCGGCACAGATACGCAGTATTTT.

Details on this clone: In the same sample, other DNA sequences code for this CDR3. The V gene is TRBV27, the J gene TRBJ2-7; 8 nucleotides agree with TRBD1. This CDR3 region has 13 residues. CDR1 MNHEY and CDR2 SMNVEV come from the germline V gene (reference sequence). The junction had 1 base not matched to a gene; V was cut back by 2 bases and J by 4 bases. The CDR3 region is CASSLTGGYEQYF. The CDR3 DNA sequence: TGTGCCAGCAGTTTAACAGGGGGATACGAGCAGTACTTC.

The rearrangement links TRBV9 to TRBJ2-6; D might be TRBD1 (6 bases). V gave up 0 bases and J gave up 0 bases, with 13 bases separating them. The germline gives CDR1 SGDLS, CDR2 YYNGEE. The CDR3 has 18 residues. As DNA, the CDR3 is TGTGCCAGCAGCGTAGGAGGCAGGGGAGACTCTGGGGCCAACGTCCTGACTTTC. Protein: CASSVGGRGDSGANVLTF.

The chain recombines TRBV30 with TRBJ1-4; TRBD1 agrees at 7 bases. This CDR3 region has 13 residues. Germline V gene sequence: CDR1 GTSNPN, CDR2 SVGIG (reference sequence). The ends lost 4 bases at V and 6 bases at J; junction bases unmatched: 5. The CDR3: CAWTGTADEKLFF. The DNA for the CDR3 is TGTGCCTGGACCGGGACAGCCGATGAAAAACTGTTTTTT.

This chain connects TRBV4-1 to TRBJ2-5; 7 bases match TRBD1. Germline V lookup: CDR1 MGHRA, CDR2 YSYEKL. The CDR3 has 14 amino acids. After removal of 4 bases from V and 2 bases from J, the junction contained 4 bases not matched to a gene. CDR3 protein: CASSPTGQQETQYF. CDR3 DNA sequence: TGCGCCAGCAGCCCCACGGGACAGCAAGAGACCCAGTACTTC.

The rearrangement joins TRBV6-5 to TRBJ1-2; TRBD1 matches 8 bases. The trim removed 5 bases at V and 3 bases at J, leaving 2 bases unmatched. Germline lookup yields CDR1 MNHEY and CDR2 SVGAGI. This CDR3 has 13 residues. The CDR3 sequence: CASSPDRDYGYTF. The CDR3 DNA is TGTGCCAGCAGTCCGGACAGGGACTATGGCTACACCTTC.

The CDR3 nucleotides are TGTGCCAGCACCCCTAGCGGAGGTGCCCCCTACGAGCAGTACTTC. It is translated as CASTPSGGAPYEQYF. The chain employs TRBV6-5 and TRBJ2-7; 7 nucleotides agree with TRBD2. Losses at the gene ends were 7 bases for V and 2 bases for J; bases not matched to a gene: 11. Per germline, CDR1 MNHEY and CDR2 SVGAGI. The CDR3 is 15 amino acids.

The rearrangement uses TRBV2 and TRBJ1-4; possibly TRBD1 for D (6 bases). This CDR3 contains 15 residues. Germline values: CDR1 SNHLY, CDR2 FYNNEI. Trimming removed 5 bases from V and 3 bases from J, with 13 bases in between. CDR3 DNA sequence: TGTGCCAGCAGTCGGCAGGGGAAGGCTAATGAAAAACTGTTTTTT. Translation gives CASSRQGKANEKLFF.

This clone has just a few counts. V gene TRBV27 combines with J gene TRBJ2-7; 8 bases agree with TRBD1. V was clipped by 6 bases and J by 2 bases; unmatched bases: 6. Germline CDR1 and CDR2: MNHEY and SMNVEV (reference sequence). The CDR3 loop spans 14 amino acids. CDR3 DNA sequence: TGTGCCAGCAGCTGGGGACAGGCCCCCTACGAGCAGTACTTC. It is translated as CASSWGQAPYEQYF.

V is TRBV29-1 and J is TRBJ2-7, with TRBD1 matching 8 bases. CDR1 is SQVTM and CDR2 is ANQGSEA in the germline V gene. The J segment lost 1 base and the V segment lost 6 bases, leaving 8 bases of the junction unmatched. This CDR3 contains 14 residues. CDR3 nucleotide sequence: TGCAGCGTGGACCCGACAGGGGATTCCTACGAGCAGTACTTC. Amino acids: CSVDPTGDSYEQYF.

The chain combines TRBV6-5 with TRBJ2-7, with D maybe TRBD1 (7 bases). CDR3 size: 15 residues. V shed 8 bases and J shed 2 bases, with 19 bases lying between them. Germline values: CDR1 MNHEY, CDR2 SVGAGI. CDR3 in amino acids: CASRRATGAAYEQYF. CDR3 DNA sequence: TGTGCCAGCCGGAGGGCCACAGGGGCGGCCTACGAGCAGTACTTC.

The chain couples TRBV5-4 to TRBJ1-6; perhaps TRBD1 as D (5 bases). Trimming took off 1 base at V and 10 bases at J, with 15 bases between the two ends. CDR1 SGHNT and CDR2 YYREEE come from the germline V gene (reference sequence). This CDR3 region has 15 residues. DNA for the CDR3: TGTGCCAGCAGCTTGAATAGGGGCGCTAGATCACCCCTCCACTTT. Its translation: CASSLNRGARSPLHF.

This clone was detected only once. The chain joins TRBV6-5 to TRBJ1-6; the D gene is possibly TRBD1 (5 bases). CDR1 is MNHEY and CDR2 is SVGAGI in the germline V gene. The V and J ends lost 8 bases and 0 bases respectively, with 11 bases between them. The CDR3 runs to 15 residues. The CDR3 region is CASGTGDSYNSPLHF. CDR3 bases: TGTGCCAGCGGGACGGGAGACTCCTATAATTCACCCCTCCACTTT.

This rearrangement joins TRBV14 to TRBJ2-7; 8 bases map to TRBD2. Germline CDR1 reads SGHDN; CDR2 reads FVKESK. The CDR3 sequence is 14 residues long. With 4 bases clipped from V and 7 bases from J, the junction kept 9 bases outside the gene matches. The CDR3 sequence is CASSRAGAEKEQYF. DNA of the CDR3: TGTGCCAGCAGCCGAGCGGGAGCAGAGAAAGAGCAGTACTTC.

The rearrangement joins TRBV5-5 to TRBJ2-1, with TRBD1 identical over 7 bases. Trimming took 4 bases from V and 6 from J; bases not matched to a gene: 4. CDR1 SGHKS and CDR2 YYEKEE come from the germline V gene (reference sequence). The CDR3 consists of 13 residues. The CDR3: CASSPYRGNEQFF. The DNA of the CDR3 is TGTGCCAGCAGCCCGTACAGGGGCAATGAGCAGTTCTTC.

The sample holds one count of this clone. The J gene is TRBJ2-5, the V gene TRBV6-5; possibly TRBD2 for D (5 bases). The germline V gene encodes CDR1 MNHEY and CDR2 SVGAGI. This CDR3 spans 15 amino acids. Trimming pared 7 bases from V and 4 bases from J, leaving 19 bases between. CDR3 residues: CASTSSWRTTETQYF. CDR3 bases: TGTGCCAGCACTAGCTCGTGGCGAACAACAGAGACCCAGTACTTC.

Comments on this clone: The sample carries other DNA sequences with the same CDR3. This chain links TRBV6-5 with TRBJ2-7; 9 nucleotides match TRBD1. The V and J ends lost 6 bases and 2 bases, in that order; junction bases with no gene match: 2. Germline V lookup: CDR1 MNHEY, CDR2 SVGAGI. The CDR3 extends over 13 amino acids. The CDR3 protein is CASSRDRAYEQYF. For the CDR3, the DNA is TGTGCCAGCAGCCGGGACAGGGCCTACGAGCAGTACTTC.

The CDR3 bases are TGCGCCAGCGCAGGACAGGGGGGGACCAATCAGCCCCAGCATTTT. This translates into CASAGQGGTNQPQHF. The chain carries TRBV4-1 and TRBJ1-5; TRBD1 matches 10 bases. V was clipped by 8 bases and J by 3 bases; unmatched bases: 7. CDR3 length: 15 residues. CDR1 is MGHRA, CDR2 YSYEKL, per germline.